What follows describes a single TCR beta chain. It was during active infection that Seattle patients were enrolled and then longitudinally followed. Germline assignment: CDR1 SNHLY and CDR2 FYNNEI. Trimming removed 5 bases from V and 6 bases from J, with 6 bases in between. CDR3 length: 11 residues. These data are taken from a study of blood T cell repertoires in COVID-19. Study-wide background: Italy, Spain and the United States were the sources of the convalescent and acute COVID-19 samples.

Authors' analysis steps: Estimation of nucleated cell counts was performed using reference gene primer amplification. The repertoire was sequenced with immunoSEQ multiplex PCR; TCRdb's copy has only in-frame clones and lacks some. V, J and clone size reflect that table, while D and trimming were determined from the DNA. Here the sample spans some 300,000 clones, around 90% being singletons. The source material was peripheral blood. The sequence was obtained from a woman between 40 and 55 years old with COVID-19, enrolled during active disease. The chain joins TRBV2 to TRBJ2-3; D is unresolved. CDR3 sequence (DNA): TGTGCCAGCAGTTCGTTCGATACGCAGTATTTT. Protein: CASSSFDTQYF.